These 12 T cell receptor beta chains were sequenced from one sample in a study of blood T cell repertoires in COVID-19. Method: immunoSEQ multiplex PCR; TCRdb's copy keeps in-frame clones and lacks some. The repertoire consists of under 95,000 clones, with approximately 90% occurring once and the leading ten covering over 5%. What was sequenced was peripheral blood. The source is a man in his sixties with acute or convalescent COVID-19.

This sequence joins TRBV30 and TRBJ1-6, with 8 bases fitting TRBD1. The germline V gene has CDR1 GTSNPN and CDR2 SVGIG (reference sequence). Germline trimming cut 4 bases from V and 10 bases from J; bases unmatched to any gene: 9. The CDR3 length is 14 residues. CDR3 protein: CAWTGGTGGSPLHF. CDR3 bases: TGTGCCTGGACCGGCGGGACAGGCGGATCACCCCTCCACTTT.

This rearrangement joins TRBV3-1 (or the pseudogene TRBV3-2) to TRBJ2-7; 13 positions agree with TRBD2. The CDR3 has 16 residues. Unmatched junction bases numbered 6, after V lost 4 bases and J lost 3 bases. Germline assignment: CDR1 LGHDT and CDR2 YNNKEL (reference sequence). CDR3 protein: CASSPNGLAGVYEQYF. The DNA for the CDR3 is TGTGCCAGCAGCCCTAACGGACTAGCGGGGGTCTACGAGCAGTACTTC.

The chain carries TRBV5-6 and TRBJ1-3; D is unclear. The CDR3 runs to 16 residues. Germline CDR1 is SGHDT and CDR2 is YYEEEE. Trimming took 0 bases from V and 1 from J, leaving 11 bases between them. The CDR3 is CASSLDRGPSGNTIYF. Written as DNA, the CDR3 is TGTGCCAGCAGCTTGGATCGGGGTCCTTCTGGAAACACCATATATTTT.

CDR3: CAISVSGGTDTQYF. The CDR3 bases are TGTGCCATCAGTGTTAGCGGGGGCACAGATACGCAGTATTTT. This sequence joins TRBV10-3 and TRBJ2-3; TRBD2 aligns across 8 bases. This CDR3 region has 14 residues. J was trimmed by 1 base and V by 4 bases; bases with no gene match: 1. Germline CDR1 ENHRY, CDR2 SYGVKD.

The chain uses TRBV10-3 and TRBJ1-2; 7 nucleotides line up with TRBD1. V shed 6 bases and J 5 bases; nucleotides not matched to a gene: 9. CDR3 length equals 14 residues. The germline CDR1 and CDR2 sequences are ENHRY and SYGVKD. CDR3 loop: CAISQGVGLYGYTF. For the CDR3, the DNA is TGTGCCATCAGCCAGGGGGTGGGATTGTATGGCTACACCTTC.

The rearrangement joins TRBV4-3 to TRBJ1-2, with D tentatively TRBD1 (5 bases). Per the germline V gene, CDR1 is LGHNA and CDR2 is YSLEER. This CDR3 is built from 17 residues. The ends were cut back, 0 bases at V and 3 bases at J, with 17 bases in the middle. CDR3 residues: CASSQDRGTGIYYGYTF. In nucleotides, the CDR3 is TGCGCCAGCAGCCAAGATCGGGGGACCGGGATATACTATGGCTACACCTTC.

The chain links TRBV21-1 to TRBJ2-1; the table's D call, TRBD2, has no DNA check behind it. TRBV21-1 is flagged as a pseudogene. The CDR3 loop spans 19 amino acids. In DNA form, the CDR3 reads TGTGCCAGCAGCAAGTTGACTAGCGGGGGGGAGAGCTCCTACAATGAGCAGTTCTTC. Amino acid sequence: CASSKLTSGGESSYNEQFF.

V and J are TRBV9 and TRBJ1-5; no reliable D call. The CDR3 covers 13 residues. The germline CDR1 and CDR2 sequences are SGDLS and YYNGEE. Trimming took off 0 bases at V and 5 bases at J, with 6 bases between the two ends. The CDR3 region is CASSVDTYQPQHF. In DNA, the CDR3 is TGTGCCAGCAGCGTAGACACCTATCAGCCCCAGCATTTT.

J is TRBJ2-3 and V is TRBV2, with TRBD2 identical over 12 bases. CDR1 and CDR2 (germline): SNHLY, FYNNEI. The V and J ends lost 5 bases and 3 bases, in that order; junction bases with no gene match: 9. The CDR3 runs to 17 residues. The CDR3 DNA reads as TGTGCCAGCAGTCTCCTAGCGGGGGGGCCCGGAACAGATACGCAGTATTTT. Protein product: CASSLLAGGPGTDTQYF.

The chain links TRBV5-6 to TRBJ1-2; D remains unclear. Germline CDR1 and CDR2: SGHDT and YYEEEE. The CDR3 extends over 14 amino acids. The germline V and J ends were trimmed by 2 bases and 0 bases, with 8 bases remaining between them. This CDR3 is CASSLRQANYGYTF. The CDR3 region has the DNA TGTGCCAGCAGCTTAAGGCAGGCTAACTATGGCTACACCTTC.

The chain recombines TRBV10-3 with TRBJ1-6, with TRBD1 as a possible D gene (6 bases). CDR1 and CDR2 (germline): ENHRY, SYGVKD. The V and J ends lost 10 bases and 10 bases respectively, with 17 bases between them. The CDR3 contains 13 residues. CDR3 loop: CATRGGLRSPLHF. CDR3 coding DNA: TGTGCCACTCGGGGGGGGCTGAGGTCACCCCTCCACTTT.

V usage is TRBV3-1 (or the pseudogene TRBV3-2) and J usage is TRBJ2-3; a weak D match, TRBD2 (5 bases). The germline V gene encodes CDR1 LGHDT and CDR2 YNNKEL (reference sequence). The CDR3 totals 16 residues. Deletions cut 4 bases from V and 1 base from J, with 15 bases between. CDR3 in DNA: TGTGCCAGCAGCCCAGAGGGAGAGTCACGCACAGATACGCAGTATTTT. This translates into CASSPEGESRTDTQYF.